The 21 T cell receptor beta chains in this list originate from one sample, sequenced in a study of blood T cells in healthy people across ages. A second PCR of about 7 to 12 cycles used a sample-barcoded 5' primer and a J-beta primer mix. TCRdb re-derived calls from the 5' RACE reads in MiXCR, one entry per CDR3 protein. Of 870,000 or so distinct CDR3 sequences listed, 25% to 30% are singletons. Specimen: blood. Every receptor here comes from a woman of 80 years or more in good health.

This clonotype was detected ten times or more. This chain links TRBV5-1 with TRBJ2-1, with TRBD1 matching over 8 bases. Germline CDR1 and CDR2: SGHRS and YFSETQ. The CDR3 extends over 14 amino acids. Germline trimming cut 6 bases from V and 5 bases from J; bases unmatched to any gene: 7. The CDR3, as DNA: TGCGCCAGCACAATAGGACAGGGCCACAATGAGCAGTTCTTC. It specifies CASTIGQGHNEQFF. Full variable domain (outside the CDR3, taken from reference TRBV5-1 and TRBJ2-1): KAGVTQTPRYLIKTRGQQVTLSCSPISGHRSVSWYQQTPGQGLQFLFEYFSETQRNKGNFPGRFSGRQFSNSRSEMNVSTLELGDSALYLCASTIGQGHNEQFFGPGTRLTVL.

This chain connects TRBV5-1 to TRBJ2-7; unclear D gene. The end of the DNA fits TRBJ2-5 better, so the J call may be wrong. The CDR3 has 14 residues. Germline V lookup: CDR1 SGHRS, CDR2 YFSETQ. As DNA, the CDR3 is TGCGCCAGCAGACCCGGGTCTTCCGTGGAGACCCAGTACTTC. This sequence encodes CASRPGSSVETQYF.

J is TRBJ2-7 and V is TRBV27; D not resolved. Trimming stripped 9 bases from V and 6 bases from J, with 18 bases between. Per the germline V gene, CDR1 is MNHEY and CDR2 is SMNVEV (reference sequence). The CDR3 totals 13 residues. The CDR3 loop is CASSASASGEQYF. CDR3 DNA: TGTGCCAGTAGTGCGTCAGCGTCGGGCGAGCAGTACTTC.

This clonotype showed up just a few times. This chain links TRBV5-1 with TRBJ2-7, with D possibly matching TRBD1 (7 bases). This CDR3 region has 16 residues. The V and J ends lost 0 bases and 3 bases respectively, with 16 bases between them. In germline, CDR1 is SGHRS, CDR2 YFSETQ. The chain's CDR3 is CASSLDGGQRDYEQYF. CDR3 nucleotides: TGCGCCAGCAGCTTGGACGGGGGACAGAGAGACTACGAGCAGTACTTC.

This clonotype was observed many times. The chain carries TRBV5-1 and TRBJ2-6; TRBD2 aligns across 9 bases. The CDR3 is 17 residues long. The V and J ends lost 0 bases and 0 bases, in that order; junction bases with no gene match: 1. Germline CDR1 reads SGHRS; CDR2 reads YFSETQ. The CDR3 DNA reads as TGCGCCAGCAGCTTGGTAGCGGGGGTCTCTGGGGCCAACGTCCTGACTTTC. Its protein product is CASSLVAGVSGANVLTF. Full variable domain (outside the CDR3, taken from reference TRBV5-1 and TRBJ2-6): KAGVTQTPRYLIKTRGQQVTLSCSPISGHRSVSWYQQTPGQGLQFLFEYFSETQRNKGNFPGRFSGRQFSNSRSEMNVSTLELGDSALYLCASSLVAGVSGANVLTFGAGSRLTVL.

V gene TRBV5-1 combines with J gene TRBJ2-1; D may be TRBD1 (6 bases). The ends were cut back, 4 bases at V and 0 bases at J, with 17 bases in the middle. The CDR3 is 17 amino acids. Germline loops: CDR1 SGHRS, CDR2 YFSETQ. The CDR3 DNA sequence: TGCGCCAGCAGCGGGGGCCAGGGCCCCAGCTCCTACAATGAGCAGTTCTTC. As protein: CASSGGQGPSSYNEQFF.

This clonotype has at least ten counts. CDR3 amino acids: CASSLTSGIKNIQYF. CDR3 in DNA: TGTGCCAGCAGCTTAACTAGCGGGATCAAAAACATTCAGTACTTC. The chain couples TRBV7-9 to TRBJ2-4, with 10 bases aligning to TRBD2. Germline V CDR1 and CDR2: SEHNR, FQNEAQ (reference sequence). V lost 2 bases, J lost 3 bases, and 1 base stayed unmatched. The CDR3 has 15 amino acids.

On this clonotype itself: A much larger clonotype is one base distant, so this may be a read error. The CDR3 spells CASSLVAGGPSEQYF. The CDR3 DNA reads as TGTGCCAGCAGCCTCGTGGCCGGGGGTCCCTCAGAGCAGTACTTC. V usage is TRBV7-2 and J usage is TRBJ2-7; tentative D call: TRBD2 (6 bases). The V gene lost 5 bases and the J gene lost 7 bases, with 21 bases spanning the gap. The CDR3 has 15 amino acids. CDR1 and CDR2 from the germline V gene are SGHTA and FQGNSA. Using reference TRBV7-2 and TRBJ2-7 for the parts outside the CDR3, the full variable domain is GAGVSQSPSNKVTEKGKDVELRCDPISGHTALYWYRQSLGQGLEFLIYFQGNSAPDKSGLPSDRFSAERTGGSVSTLTIQRTQQEDSAVYLCASSLVAGGPSEQYFGPGTRLTVT.

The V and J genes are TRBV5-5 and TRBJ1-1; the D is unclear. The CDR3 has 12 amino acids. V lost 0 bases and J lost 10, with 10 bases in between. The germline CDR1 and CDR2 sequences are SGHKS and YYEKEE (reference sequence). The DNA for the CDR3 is TGTGCCAGCAGCTTGGAGGTGGTTGGAGCTTTCTTT. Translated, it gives CASSLEVVGAFF.

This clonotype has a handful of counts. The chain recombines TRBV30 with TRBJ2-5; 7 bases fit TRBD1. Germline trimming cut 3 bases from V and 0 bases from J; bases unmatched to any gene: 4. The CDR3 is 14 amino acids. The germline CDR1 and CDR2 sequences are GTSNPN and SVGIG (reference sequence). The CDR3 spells CAWRLQGNQETQYF. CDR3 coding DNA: TGTGCCTGGAGACTACAGGGGAACCAAGAGACCCAGTACTTC.

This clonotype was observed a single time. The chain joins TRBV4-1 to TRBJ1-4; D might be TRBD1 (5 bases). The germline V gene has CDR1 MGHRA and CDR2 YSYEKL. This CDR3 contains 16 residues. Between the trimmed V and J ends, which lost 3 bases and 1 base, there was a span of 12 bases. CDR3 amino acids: CASSQPLRETNEKLFF. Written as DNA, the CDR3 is TGCGCCAGCAGCCAGCCCCTCAGGGAAACTAATGAAAAACTGTTTTTT.

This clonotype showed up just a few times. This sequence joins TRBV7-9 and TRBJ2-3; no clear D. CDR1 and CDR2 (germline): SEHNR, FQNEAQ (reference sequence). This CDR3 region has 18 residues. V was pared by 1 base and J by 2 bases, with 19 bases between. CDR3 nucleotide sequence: TGTGCCAGCAGCTTAGGTGCTCTCCCCCAAAGGCCCACAGATACGCAGTATTTT. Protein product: CASSLGALPQRPTDTQYF.

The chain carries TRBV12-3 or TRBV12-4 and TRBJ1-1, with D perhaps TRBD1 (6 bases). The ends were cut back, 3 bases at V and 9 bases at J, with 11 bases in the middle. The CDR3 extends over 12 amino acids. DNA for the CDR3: TGTGCCAGCAGTTTTGGAGGGGGTCAAGCTTTCTTT. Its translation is CASSFGGGQAFF.

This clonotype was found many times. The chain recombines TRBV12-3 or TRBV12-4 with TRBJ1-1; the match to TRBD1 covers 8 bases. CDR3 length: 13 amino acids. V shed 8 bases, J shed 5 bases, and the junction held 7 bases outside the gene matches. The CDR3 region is CASQQGARTEAFF. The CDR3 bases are TGTGCCAGCCAGCAGGGGGCGAGGACTGAAGCTTTCTTT.

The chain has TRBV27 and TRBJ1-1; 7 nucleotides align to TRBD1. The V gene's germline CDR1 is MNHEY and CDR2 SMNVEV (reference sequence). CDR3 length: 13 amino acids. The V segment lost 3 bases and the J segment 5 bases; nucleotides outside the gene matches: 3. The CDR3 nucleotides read TGTGCCAGCAGTTTCAGGGACAGTACTGAAGCTTTCTTT. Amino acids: CASSFRDSTEAFF.

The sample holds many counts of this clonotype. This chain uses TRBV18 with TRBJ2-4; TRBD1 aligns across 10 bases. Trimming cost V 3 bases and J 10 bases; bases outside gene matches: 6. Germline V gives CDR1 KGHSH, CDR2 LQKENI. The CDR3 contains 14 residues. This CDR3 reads CASSPPGTGVIQYF. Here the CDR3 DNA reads TGTGCCAGCTCACCTCCCGGGACAGGGGTTATTCAGTACTTC.

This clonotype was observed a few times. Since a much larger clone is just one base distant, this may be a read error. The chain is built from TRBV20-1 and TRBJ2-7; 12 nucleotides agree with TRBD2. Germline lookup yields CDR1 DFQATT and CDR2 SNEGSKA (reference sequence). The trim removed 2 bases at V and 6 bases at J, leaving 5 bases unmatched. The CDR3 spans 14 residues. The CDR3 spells CSARPETSGGEQYF. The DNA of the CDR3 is TGCAGTGCTAGACCCGAGACTAGCGGGGGCGAGCAGTACTTC.

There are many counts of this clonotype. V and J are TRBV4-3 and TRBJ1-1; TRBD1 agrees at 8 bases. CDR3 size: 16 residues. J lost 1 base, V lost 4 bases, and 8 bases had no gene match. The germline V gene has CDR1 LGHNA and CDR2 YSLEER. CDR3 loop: CASSPSGQGANTEAFF. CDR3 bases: TGCGCCAGCAGCCCGTCAGGGCAGGGGGCGAACACTGAAGCTTTCTTT.

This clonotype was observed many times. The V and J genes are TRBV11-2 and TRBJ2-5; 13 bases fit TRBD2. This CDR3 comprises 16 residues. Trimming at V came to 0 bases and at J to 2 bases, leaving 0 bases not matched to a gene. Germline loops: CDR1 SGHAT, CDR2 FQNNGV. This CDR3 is CASSLELAGGQETQYF. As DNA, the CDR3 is TGTGCCAGCAGCTTAGAACTAGCGGGGGGGCAAGAGACCCAGTACTTC.

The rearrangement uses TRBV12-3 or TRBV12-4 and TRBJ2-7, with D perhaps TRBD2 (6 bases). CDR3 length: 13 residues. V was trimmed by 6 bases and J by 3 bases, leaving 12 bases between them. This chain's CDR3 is CASRLMGGYEQYF. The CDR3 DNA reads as TGTGCCAGCAGGTTAATGGGGGGCTACGAGCAGTACTTC.

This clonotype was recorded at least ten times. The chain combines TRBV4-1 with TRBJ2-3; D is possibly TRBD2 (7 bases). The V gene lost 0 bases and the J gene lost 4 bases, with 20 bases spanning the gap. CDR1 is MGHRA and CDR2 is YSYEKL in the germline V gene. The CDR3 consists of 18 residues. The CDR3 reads CASSQETSEGGVADTQYF. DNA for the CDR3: TGCGCCAGCAGCCAAGAAACCTCGGAGGGGGGGGTCGCAGATACGCAGTATTTT.